The 2 T cell receptor beta chains reported below all come from one sample, sequenced in a study of blood T cell repertoires in COVID-19. Clones were read by immunoSEQ multiplex PCR, and TCRdb kept only the in-frame ones, dropping some. This sample has around 180,000 clones, with 60% to 80% found just once. Sequenced: peripheral blood. The receptors stem from a man aged 60-69 years with active or convalescent COVID-19.

This clone has ten or more counts. The V gene is TRBV13, the J gene TRBJ2-6; 10 bases are a match to TRBD2. V lost 0 bases and J lost 4; bases outside the gene matches: 9. This CDR3 spans 19 amino acids. Germline V gene lookup returns CDR1 PRHDT and CDR2 FYEKMQ (reference sequence). The CDR3 loop reads CASSLGPAGGPGGANVLTF. The CDR3 DNA sequence: TGTGCCAGCAGCTTAGGTCCAGCGGGAGGGCCTGGGGGGGCCAACGTCCTGACTTTC.

DNA for the CDR3: TGCGCCAGCAGCTACCTACAGGACAACGAGCAGTACTTC. Translated, it gives CASSYLQDNEQYF. The chain has TRBV5-1 and TRBJ2-7, with D perhaps matching TRBD1 (5 bases). Germline V gene sequence: CDR1 SGHRS, CDR2 YFSETQ. The CDR3 covers 13 residues. V was shortened by 3 bases and J by 5 bases, with 12 bases between the two germline ends.